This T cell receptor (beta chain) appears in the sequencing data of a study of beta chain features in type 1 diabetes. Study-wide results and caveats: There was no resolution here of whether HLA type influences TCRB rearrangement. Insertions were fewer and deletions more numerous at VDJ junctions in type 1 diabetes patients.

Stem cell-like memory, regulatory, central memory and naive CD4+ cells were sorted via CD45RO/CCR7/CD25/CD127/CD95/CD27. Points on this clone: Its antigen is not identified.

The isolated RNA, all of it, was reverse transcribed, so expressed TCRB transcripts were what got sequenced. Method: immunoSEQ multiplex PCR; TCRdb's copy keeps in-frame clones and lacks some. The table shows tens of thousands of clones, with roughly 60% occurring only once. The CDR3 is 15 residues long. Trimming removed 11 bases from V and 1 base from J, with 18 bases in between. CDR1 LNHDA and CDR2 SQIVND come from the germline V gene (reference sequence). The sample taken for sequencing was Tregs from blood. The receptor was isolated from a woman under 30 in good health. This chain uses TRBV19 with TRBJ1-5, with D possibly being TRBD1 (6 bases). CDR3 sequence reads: CAGETGATSNQPQHF. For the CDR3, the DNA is TGTGCCGGAGAGACAGGAGCAACGAGCAATCAGCCCCAGCATTTT.